The source of this T cell receptor (beta chain) is a study of technical replicates of blood from several donors. The CDR3 spans 14 residues. Germline CDR1 SGDLS, CDR2 YYNGEE. V lost 2 bases and J 4 bases, leaving 9 bases between the germline ends. The repertoire was sequenced with immunoSEQ multiplex PCR; TCRdb's copy has only in-frame clones and lacks some. This sample has 68,000 or so clones, with almost 95% found just once. This TCR was sampled from a human donor in good health. The sequenced sample consisted of T cells isolated from PBMCs. This chain uses TRBV9 with TRBJ2-2; D not certain. The CDR3 DNA reads as TGTGCCAGCAGCGTTGGGTCGGGCACCGGGGAGCTGTTTTTT. This encodes CASSVGSGTGELFF.